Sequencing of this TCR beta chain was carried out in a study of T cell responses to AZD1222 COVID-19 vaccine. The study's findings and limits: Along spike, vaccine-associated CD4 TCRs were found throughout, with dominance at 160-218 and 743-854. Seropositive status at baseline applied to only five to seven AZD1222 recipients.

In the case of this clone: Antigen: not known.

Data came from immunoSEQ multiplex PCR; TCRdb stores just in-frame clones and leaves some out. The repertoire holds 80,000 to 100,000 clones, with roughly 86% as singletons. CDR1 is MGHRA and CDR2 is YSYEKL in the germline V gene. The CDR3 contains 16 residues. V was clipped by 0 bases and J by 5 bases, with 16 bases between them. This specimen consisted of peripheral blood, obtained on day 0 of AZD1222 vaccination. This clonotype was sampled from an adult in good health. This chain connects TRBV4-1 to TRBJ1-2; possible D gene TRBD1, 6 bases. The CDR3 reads CASSQEGARVWYGYTF. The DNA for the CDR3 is TGCGCCAGCAGCCAAGAGGGGGCCAGGGTCTGGTATGGCTACACCTTC.